This passage covers 15 T cell receptor beta chains from one sample sequenced in a study of blood T cells in healthy people across ages. A second PCR of 7 to 11 cycles used a sample-barcoded 5' primer and a J-beta primer mix. Each CDR3 protein is one row after TCRdb ran MiXCR on the 5' RACE reads. The sample lists about 1,000,000 distinct CDR3 sequences, over 35% occurring once. The sample was blood. All receptors come from a woman aged 60-75 years in good health.

The rearrangement links TRBV29-1 to TRBJ2-1, with 14 positions matching TRBD2. The CDR3 contains 15 residues. Germline CDR1 is SQVTM and CDR2 is ANQGSEA. With V trimmed by 6 bases and J by 6 bases, 7 bases remained unmatched. CDR3 bases: TGCAGCGTCGATACAGGACTAGCGGGAGGCAATGAGCAGTTCTTC. It yields the protein CSVDTGLAGGNEQFF.

The chain recombines TRBV29-1 with TRBJ2-1; D might be TRBD1 (6 bases). Germline loops: CDR1 SQVTM, CDR2 ANQGSEA. Trimming took 3 bases from V and 7 from J, leaving 10 bases between them. The CDR3 covers 12 residues. CDR3 coding DNA: TGCAGCGTTGATAGGACAGCAAATGAGCAGTTCTTC. Its translation is CSVDRTANEQFF.

The V call is TRBV6-5, the J call TRBJ2-1; weak D call: TRBD2 (6 bases). The V end was cut by 0 bases, the J end by 9 bases, with 12 bases between. This CDR3 spans 14 amino acids. CDR1 and CDR2 (germline): MNHEY, SVGAGI. In DNA form, the CDR3 reads TGTGCCAGCAGTTACTCGGAGGTGGGGGGTGAGCAGTTCTTC. Translated: CASSYSEVGGEQFF.

The chain combines TRBV2 with TRBJ2-4; possibly TRBD1 for D (5 bases). The tail of the sequence fits TRBJ2-5 better, so the J call may be wrong. The length of the CDR3 is 13 residues. Germline lookup yields CDR1 SNHLY and CDR2 FYNNEI. The CDR3 DNA reads as TGTGCCATCCGCTGGACATTCCAAGAGACCCAGTACTTC. The encoded protein is CAIRWTFQETQYF.

The rearrangement joins TRBV12-3 or TRBV12-4 to TRBJ1-5, with D perhaps TRBD1 (6 bases). Trimming took 5 bases from V and 5 from J, leaving 19 bases between them. This CDR3 comprises 16 residues. For the CDR3, the DNA is TGTGCCAGCAGTCGCGACTTCCAGGGGAAGTATCAGCCCCAGCATTTT. Translation: CASSRDFQGKYQPQHF.

The chain has TRBV10-2 and TRBJ1-5, with D unresolved. The CDR3 length is 14 residues. Germline values: CDR1 WSHSY, CDR2 SAAADI. V gave up 7 bases and J gave up 2 bases, with 12 bases separating them. The CDR3: CASNENWGNQPQHF. The CDR3 bases are TGCGCCAGCAACGAAAATTGGGGCAATCAGCCCCAGCATTTT.

This clonotype was recorded many times. The chain carries TRBV6-2 or TRBV6-3 and TRBJ2-4, with TRBD2 matching over 8 bases. The CDR3 sequence is 12 residues long. Germline V gene sequence: CDR1 MNHEY, CDR2 SVGEGT. J gave up 9 bases and V 7 bases, and 5 bases lay outside the gene matches. This chain's CDR3 is CASNRRGGIQYF. The CDR3 region has the DNA TGTGCCAGCAATCGACGGGGGGGCATTCAGTACTTC.

The sample holds many counts of this clonotype. The rearrangement links TRBV4-2 to TRBJ2-5; either TRBD1 or TRBD2 may fit D (5 bases each). Per the germline V gene, CDR1 is LGHNA and CDR2 is YNFKEQ. The CDR3 length is 13 residues. V dropped 3 bases and J dropped 11 bases, with 16 bases sitting between them. CDR3 sequence reads: CASSHGGGDEQYF. The DNA of the CDR3 is TGTGCCAGCAGCCATGGGGGTGGGGATGAGCAGTACTTC.

This clonotype came up once. This chain uses TRBV28 with TRBJ1-4, with D tentatively TRBD1 (6 bases). V was trimmed by 4 bases and J by 4 bases, leaving 10 bases between them. The V gene's germline CDR1 is MDHEN and CDR2 SYDVKM. The CDR3 contains 14 residues. The CDR3 sequence is CASSYRALNEKLFF. In DNA form, the CDR3 reads TGTGCCAGCAGTTACAGGGCACTTAATGAAAAACTGTTTTTT.

The chain uses TRBV28 and TRBJ1-2; the D is unclear. Germline lookup yields CDR1 MDHEN and CDR2 SYDVKM. V lost 4 bases, J lost 7 bases, and 10 bases lay in between. CDR3 length: 12 residues. The chain's CDR3 is CASSSPSGGYTF. For the CDR3, the DNA is TGTGCCAGCAGTTCCCCGTCGGGTGGCTACACCTTC.

V and J are TRBV6-1 and TRBJ1-6; D is ambiguous. V lost 5 bases, J lost 7 bases, and 9 bases lay in between. The CDR3 covers 13 residues. CDR1 and CDR2 (germline): MNHNS, SASEGT. As DNA, the CDR3 is TGTGCCAGCAGTCCCCAGGAAAATTCACCCCTCCACTTT. Translating it yields CASSPQENSPLHF.

The V gene is TRBV5-1, the J gene TRBJ2-1; 10 bases fit TRBD2. Germline V gene sequence: CDR1 SGHRS, CDR2 YFSETQ. The V and J ends lost 4 bases and 14 bases, in that order; junction bases with no gene match: 6. This CDR3 has 12 amino acids. The CDR3 nucleotides read TGCGCCAGCAGCCAAGTCGGGACTAGCGAGTTCTTC. The encoded protein is CASSQVGTSEFF. Full variable domain (outside the CDR3, taken from reference TRBV5-1 and TRBJ2-1): KAGVTQTPRYLIKTRGQQVTLSCSPISGHRSVSWYQQTPGQGLQFLFEYFSETQRNKGNFPGRFSGRQFSNSRSEMNVSTLELGDSALYLCASSQVGTSEFFGPGTRLTVL.

The chain's CDR3 is CASSFRPRREWLDEQFF. CDR3 sequence (DNA): TGTGCCAGCAGTTTCCGCCCTAGGCGGGAGTGGCTCGATGAGCAGTTCTTC. The rearrangement joins TRBV6-5 to TRBJ2-1; 7 nucleotides agree with TRBD2. V shed 4 bases, J shed 8 bases, and the junction held 17 bases outside the gene matches. The CDR3 is 17 amino acids. Germline lookup yields CDR1 MNHEY and CDR2 SVGAGI.

The chain uses TRBV18 and TRBJ2-1, with 11 nucleotides matching TRBD2. This CDR3 has 17 amino acids. From germline, CDR1 is KGHSH and CDR2 LQKENI. V was pared by 1 base and J by 3 bases, with 5 bases of the junction left unmatched. The CDR3 spells CASSPLLAGALYNEQFF. The CDR3 DNA reads TGTGCCAGCTCACCACTACTAGCGGGAGCGCTCTACAATGAGCAGTTCTTC.

This clonotype came up a few times. The rearrangement links TRBV6-5 to TRBJ2-7, with 9 bases that match TRBD1. The V and J ends lost 4 bases and 5 bases, in that order; junction bases with no gene match: 12. Germline V gene data show CDR1 as MNHEY and CDR2 as SVGAGI. The CDR3 has 16 amino acids. The DNA for the CDR3 is TGTGCCAGCAGTTCCCTCCCGGACAGGGGAAGGCACGAGCAGTACTTC. It translates to CASSSLPDRGRHEQYF.